This T cell receptor beta chain was captured in a study of CD8 T cells in Susac syndrome. Peripheral blood CD8+ and CD4+ T cells were profiled by TCR beta sequencing. This CDR3 has 14 residues. V lost 4 bases, J lost 9 bases, and 18 bases lay in between. CDR1 SEHNR and CDR2 FQNEAQ come from the germline V gene (reference sequence). With random hexamers, roughly 0.5 to 1 ug RNA was reverse transcribed. An immunoSEQ multiplex PCR generated amplified TCR beta CDR3 products spanning 54 Vbeta and 13 Jbeta. Via MiXCR, TCRdb re-called the immunoSEQ multiplex PCR reads, giving one row per CDR3 protein. The table includes about 120,000 distinct CDR3 sequences, 80% to 95% detected once.

Sequencing input: CD8+ T cells from PBMCs. The chain uses TRBV7-9 and TRBJ1-1; no definite D call. This TCR was recovered from a human donor in good health. The CDR3 sequence is CASSWVESQWKAFF. The CDR3 nucleotides are TGTGCCAGCAGCTGGGTTGAGTCTCAGTGGAAAGCTTTCTTT.